The rows below give T cell receptor beta chains drawn from one sample of a study of control samples from healthy donors and cancer patients. Profiling relied on immunoSEQ multiplex PCR, and the TCRdb table lists in-frame clones only, not all of them. The sample has about 34,000 clones, around 83% seen once. Material for sequencing was PBMCs. These receptor sequences come from a woman aged 40 to 50 with lung cancer. Each CDR3 is given with its conserved first and last residue. A D gene is named only where the DNA matches it firmly. Clone sizes are given selectively: once, few, many, or a class where the clone is expanded.

J | size | V | D | CDR3 | DNA
TRBJ2-1 | NA | TRBV27 | TRBD1 | CASSTGRGHNEQFF | TGTGCCAGCAGTACTGGCAGGGGGCATAATGAGCAGTTCTTC
TRBJ1-6 | NA | TRBV7-9 | NA | CASRPLGGQLRNSPLHF | TGTGCCAGCAGACCTCTCGGGGGACAACTCCGGAATTCACCCCTCCACTTT
TRBJ1-2 | NA | TRBV7-8 | NA | CASSRGEVANYGYTF | TGTGCCAGCAGCCGAGGGGAAGTAGCTAACTATGGCTACACCTTC
TRBJ2-1 | NA | TRBV4-1 | TRBD2 | CASSHPSGGSSYNEQFF | TGCGCCAGCAGCCACCCTAGCGGGGGTTCCTCCTACAATGAGCAGTTCTTC
TRBJ1-5 | NA | TRBV5-4 | NA | CASSLGQGINQPQHF | TGTGCCAGCAGCTTGGGGCAGGGGATAAATCAGCCCCAGCATTTT
TRBJ1-2 | NA | TRBV15 | NA | CATSRDPAQYYGYTF | TGTGCCACCAGCAGAGACCCCGCCCAATACTATGGCTACACCTTC
TRBJ1-1 | NA | TRBV30 | NA | CAWVGRTETEAFF | TGTGCCTGGGTCGGCCGTACGGAGACTGAAGCTTTCTTT
TRBJ2-6 | NA | TRBV30 | TRBD2 | CAWGGTRRDSGANVLTF | TGTGCCTGGGGGGGGACTAGGAGGGACTCTGGGGCCAACGTCCTGACTTTC
TRBJ1-4 | NA | TRBV19 | NA | CASSIGAEGEDEKLFF | TGTGCCAGTAGTATAGGGGCCGAGGGAGAGGATGAAAAACTGTTTTTT
TRBJ1-5 | NA | TRBV19 | NA | CASSIDGAGNQPQHF | TGTGCCAGTAGTATAGACGGGGCTGGGAATCAGCCCCAGCATTTT
TRBJ1-1 | NA | TRBV6-5 | TRBD1 | CASSYSGTGGITEAFF | TGTGCCAGCAGTTACTCAGGGACAGGGGGCATTACTGAAGCTTTCTTT
TRBJ2-5 | once | TRBV9 | NA | CASSGETGQQETQYF | TGTGCCAGCAGCGGAGAAACTGGACAGCAAGAGACCCAGTACTTC
TRBJ1-2 | NA | TRBV7-9 | TRBD1 | CASSLGGERGQIYGYTF | TGTGCCAGCAGCTTAGGGGGTGAACGGGGACAGATATATGGCTACACCTTC
TRBJ1-1 | NA | TRBV7-9 | NA | CASSRNRLNTEAFF | TGTGCCAGCAGCCGGAACCGTCTGAACACTGAAGCTTTCTTT
TRBJ1-1 | few | TRBV10-3 | NA | CAIRAVDRNTEAFF | TGTGCCATCAGAGCTGTGGACAGGAACACTGAAGCTTTCTTT
TRBJ2-7 | NA | TRBV9 | TRBD2 | CASSMGLEDEQYF | TGTGCCAGCAGCATGGGACTAGAAGACGAGCAGTACTTC
TRBJ1-3 | once | TRBV7-2 | NA | CASSLDRGQPGNTIYF | TGTGCCAGCAGCTTAGATAGGGGTCAACCTGGAAACACCATATATTTT
TRBJ2-5 | NA | TRBV2 | NA | CASRRAGKETQYF | TGTGCCAGCAGAAGAGCAGGGAAAGAGACCCAGTACTTC
TRBJ2-5 | NA | TRBV11-3 | TRBD2 | CASSLNGGAGETQYF | TGTGCCAGCAGCTTAAACGGGGGGGCCGGGGAGACCCAGTACTTC
TRBJ2-7 | NA | TRBV15 | TRBD1 | CATSRDPGTGSYEQYF | TGTGCCACCAGCAGAGATCCCGGGACAGGCTCCTACGAGCAGTACTTC
TRBJ1-2 | NA | TRBV5-6 | TRBD1 | CASSGGDRRGYGYTF | TGTGCCAGCAGCGGAGGGGACAGACGTGGCTATGGCTACACCTTC
TRBJ2-7 | NA | TRBV5-1 | TRBD2 | CASSLAGGESEQYF | TGCGCCAGCAGCTTGGCTGGGGGGGAGAGCGAGCAGTACTTC
TRBJ2-3 | NA | TRBV6-2/TRBV6-3 | NA | CASSYSPGPPDTQYF | TGTGCCAGCAGTTACTCGCCAGGGCCCCCAGATACGCAGTATTTT